This T cell receptor beta chain stems from a study of control samples from healthy donors and cancer patients. Per the germline V gene, CDR1 is SEHNR and CDR2 is FQNEAQ (reference sequence). V lost 1 base to trimming and J lost 3 bases, with 25 bases between them. The CDR3 covers 19 residues. TCRdb's copy holds only in-frame clones and misses some; the assay was immunoSEQ multiplex PCR. Counted here are roughly 98,000 clones, 80% to 95% occurring once; the ten biggest clones make up 8%. Input material: blood. The clonotype comes from a man younger than 35 in good health. This chain connects TRBV7-9 to TRBJ2-7, with D perhaps assigned TRBD1 or TRBD2 (5 bases each). The CDR3 nucleotides are TGTGCCAGCAGCTTAGTCCTCTCGGGAAACTCGACAGTGAACTACGAGCAGTACTTC. This sequence encodes CASSLVLSGNSTVNYEQYF.